Listed below are T cell receptor beta chains from one sample, sequenced in a study of T cell changes during pregnancy in multiple sclerosis. The repertoire was sequenced with immunoSEQ multiplex PCR; TCRdb's copy has only in-frame clones and lacks some. The sample carries roughly 60,000 clones, just over 90% recorded once. The material was CD4+ T cells from peripheral blood mononuclear cells, obtained before pregnancy. The origin of the receptors is a female donor with multiple sclerosis, enrolled in a pregnancy study. Both conserved end residues are part of each CDR3. The D gene is left open where the match is weak. The listing skips clone size in some rows; elsewhere it reads once, few, many or a size class.

length | D | size | J | V | CDR3 | DNA
17 | TRBD2 | . | TRBJ2-1 | TRBV11-3 | CASSSGTSGRAGNEQFF | TGTGCCAGCAGCTCCGGGACTAGCGGGAGGGCCGGGAATGAGCAGTTCTTC
15 | TRBD2 | . | TRBJ2-7 | TRBV5-5 | CASSLAGDGSYEQYF | TGTGCCAGCAGCTTAGCGGGGGACGGCTCCTACGAGCAGTACTTC
15 | TRBD2 | . | TRBJ2-2 | TRBV19 | CASRTGGSGTGELFF | TGTGCCAGTAGAACGGGGGGGAGTGGCACCGGGGAGCTGTTTTTT
12 | . | . | TRBJ2-1 | TRBV7-2 | CASSRKGGPQFF | TGTGCCAGCAGCAGAAAAGGGGGACCTCAGTTCTTC
14 | TRBD2 | . | TRBJ2-5 | TRBV11-3 | CASRLAGAGETQYF | TGTGCCAGCAGACTAGCGGGAGCCGGGGAGACCCAGTACTTC
15 | TRBD1 | once | TRBJ2-5 | TRBV4-3 | CASSQDGTDRETQYF | TGCGCCAGCAGCCAAGATGGGACAGACCGAGAGACCCAGTACTTC
17 | . | . | TRBJ2-6 | TRBV5-6 | CASSLVTVPSGANVLTF | TGTGCCAGCAGCTTGGTGACAGTCCCTTCTGGGGCCAACGTCCTGACTTTC
14 | . | . | TRBJ1-4 | TRBV5-1 | CASSSTGIGEKLFF | TGCGCCAGCAGCTCTACAGGGATCGGGGAAAAACTGTTTTTT
15 | TRBD2 | . | TRBJ2-1 | TRBV28 | CASRHGTSENNEQFF | TGTGCCAGCAGGCACGGGACTAGCGAAAACAATGAGCAGTTCTTC
14 | . | . | TRBJ2-7 | TRBV6-1 | CASNLGGTTYEQYF | TGTGCCAGCAACCTTGGCGGGACCACCTACGAGCAGTACTTC
14 | . | . | TRBJ2-1 | TRBV28 | CATHLAPQRNEQFF | TGTGCCACCCATTTAGCGCCCCAACGGAATGAGCAGTTCTTC
12 | . | . | TRBJ2-7 | TRBV11-2 | CASSSYPYEQYF | TGTGCCAGCAGCTCGTATCCCTACGAGCAGTACTTC
14 | . | . | TRBJ2-1 | TRBV27 | CASSYGVQVNEQFF | TGTGCCAGCAGTTACGGGGTCCAGGTAAATGAGCAGTTCTTC
16 | TRBD2 | . | TRBJ2-3 | TRBV5-4 | CASSLGEGARGDTQYF | TGTGCCAGCAGCTTGGGGGAGGGAGCTAGGGGAGATACGCAGTATTTT
16 | TRBD2 | . | TRBJ2-1 | TRBV7-2 | CASRPQAGSSYNEQFF | TGTGCCAGCAGACCCCAAGCGGGATCCTCCTACAATGAGCAGTTCTTC
11 | . | . | TRBJ1-3 | TRBV30 | CAWSSGETIYF | TGTGCCTGGAGTTCAGGGGAGACCATATATTTT
16 | . | . | TRBJ2-1 | TRBV6-4 | CASSDYPWRGGCEQFF | TGTGCCAGCAGTGACTATCCCTGGAGGGGTGGGTGTGAGCAGTTCTTC
17 | TRBD1 | . | TRBJ1-2 | TRBV4-3 | CASSQTRTGTANYGYTF | TGCGCCAGCAGCCAAACACGTACCGGGACAGCCAACTATGGCTACACCTTC
15 | . | once | TRBJ1-1 | TRBV5-4 | CASSRAGDVNTEAFF | TGTGCCAGCAGCCGCGCAGGGGATGTGAACACTGAAGCTTTCTTT
14 | . | . | TRBJ2-3 | TRBV27 | CASSRLGGTDTQYF | TGTGCCAGCAGTCGATTAGGAGGCACAGATACGCAGTATTTT
12 | TRBD1 | . | TRBJ2-7 | TRBV27 | CASSLAGGEQYF | TGTGCCAGCAGTTTGGCAGGGGGAGAGCAGTACTTC
13 | . | . | TRBJ2-2 | TRBV11-2 | CASSEHNTGELFF | TGTGCCAGCAGCGAACATAACACCGGGGAGCTGTTTTTT
12 | . | . | TRBJ1-1 | TRBV2 | CASSEANREAFF | TGTGCCAGCAGTGAAGCTAACAGGGAGGCTTTCTTT
14 | TRBD1 | . | TRBJ1-5 | TRBV10-3 | CAIRATGDNQPQHF | TGTGCCATCAGAGCTACAGGGGACAATCAGCCCCAGCATTTT
15 | . | . | TRBJ2-3 | TRBV10-3 | CAIRTKGLSTDTQYF | TGTGCCATCAGAACAAAGGGGCTAAGCACAGATACGCAGTATTTT
15 | TRBD2 | once | TRBJ2-2 | TRBV7-9 | CASSLLSGSRGELFF | TGTGCCAGCAGCTTATTAAGCGGGAGCCGGGGGGAGCTGTTTTTT
15 | . | . | TRBJ2-7 | TRBV6-1 | CASSETAKLNYEQYF | TGTGCCAGCAGCGAGACAGCCAAACTAAACTACGAGCAGTACTTC
14 | TRBD1 | . | TRBJ1-1 | TRBV28 | CASSPGTGWTEAFF | TGTGCCAGCAGTCCAGGGACAGGGTGGACTGAAGCTTTCTTT
13 | . | . | TRBJ1-1 | TRBV27 | CASSAYRDTEAFF | TGTGCCAGCAGTGCCTACAGGGACACTGAAGCTTTCTTT
16 | TRBD2 | . | TRBJ2-5 | TRBV7-2 | CASSLSRGLAGETQYF | TGTGCCAGCAGCTTATCGAGGGGACTAGCGGGAGAGACCCAGTACTTC
20 | . | . | TRBJ1-2 | TRBV4-3 | CASSQETPRGTLGINYGYTF | TGCGCCAGCAGCCAAGAAACCCCGAGGGGGACCCTGGGGATTAACTATGGCTACACCTTC
14 | . | . | TRBJ1-1 | TRBV18 | CASSPPGANTEAFF | TGTGCCAGCTCACCACCGGGGGCGAACACTGAAGCTTTCTTT
14 | . | . | TRBJ2-5 | TRBV15 | CATSSGTPPETQYF | TGTGCCACCAGCAGCGGGACTCCGCCAGAGACCCAGTACTTC
17 | TRBD2 | . | TRBJ2-3 | TRBV29-1 | CSVSSGTSGAATDTQYF | TGCAGCGTTAGTTCTGGGACTAGCGGGGCGGCGACAGATACGCAGTATTTT
15 | TRBD1 | . | TRBJ1-2 | TRBV28 | CASSVPLTGEGGYTF | TGTGCCAGCAGTGTCCCACTCACAGGGGAAGGTGGCTACACCTTC
16 | . | . | TRBJ1-2 | TRBV7-9 | CASSLLAEVGVYGYTF | TGTGCCAGCAGCTTATTGGCCGAAGTAGGGGTCTATGGCTACACCTTC
16 | TRBD1 | . | TRBJ1-2 | TRBV6-5 | CASSYSRTGGGYGYTF | TGTGCCAGCAGTTACTCACGGACAGGGGGAGGCTATGGCTACACCTTC